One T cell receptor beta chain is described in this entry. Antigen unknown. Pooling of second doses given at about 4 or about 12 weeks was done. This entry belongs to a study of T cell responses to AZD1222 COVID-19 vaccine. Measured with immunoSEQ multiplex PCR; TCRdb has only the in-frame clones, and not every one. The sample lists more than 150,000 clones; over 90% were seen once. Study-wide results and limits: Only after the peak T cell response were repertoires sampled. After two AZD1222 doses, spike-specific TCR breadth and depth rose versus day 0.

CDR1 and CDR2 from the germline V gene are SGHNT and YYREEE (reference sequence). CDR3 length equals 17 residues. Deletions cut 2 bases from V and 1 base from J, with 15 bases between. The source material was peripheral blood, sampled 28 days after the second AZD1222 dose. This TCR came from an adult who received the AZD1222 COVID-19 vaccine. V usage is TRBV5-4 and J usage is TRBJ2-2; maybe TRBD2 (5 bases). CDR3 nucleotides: TGTGCCAGCAGCTTCCTGGTACGTGGAGGGAACACCGGGGAGCTGTTTTTT. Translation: CASSFLVRGGNTGELFF.